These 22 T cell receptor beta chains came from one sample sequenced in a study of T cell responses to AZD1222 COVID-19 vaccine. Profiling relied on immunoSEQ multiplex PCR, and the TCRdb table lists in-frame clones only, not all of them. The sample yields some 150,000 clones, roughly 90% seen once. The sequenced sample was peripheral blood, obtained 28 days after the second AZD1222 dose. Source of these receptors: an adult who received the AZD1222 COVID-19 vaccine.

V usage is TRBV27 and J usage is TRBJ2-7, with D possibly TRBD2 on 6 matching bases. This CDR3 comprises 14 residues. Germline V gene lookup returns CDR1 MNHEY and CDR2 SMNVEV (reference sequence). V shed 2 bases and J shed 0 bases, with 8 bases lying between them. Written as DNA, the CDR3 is TGTGCCAGCAGTTTAGGGCGGGACTCCTACGAGCAGTACTTC. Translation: CASSLGRDSYEQYF.

Here the CDR3 reads CAISDPAGYGYTF. CDR3 in DNA: TGTGCCATCAGTGACCCCGCAGGCTATGGCTACACCTTC. This chain links TRBV10-3 with TRBJ1-2; D gene unclear. Germline V CDR1 and CDR2: ENHRY, SYGVKD. The CDR3 is made up of 13 amino acids. V was clipped by 3 bases and J by 4 bases, with 9 bases between them.

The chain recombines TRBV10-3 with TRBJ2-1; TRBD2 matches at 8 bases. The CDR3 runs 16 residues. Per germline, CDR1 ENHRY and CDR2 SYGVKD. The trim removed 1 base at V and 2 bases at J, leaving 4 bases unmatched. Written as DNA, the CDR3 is TGTGCCATCAGTGAGTTTAGCGGGATCGCCTACAATGAGCAGTTCTTC. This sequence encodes CAISEFSGIAYNEQFF.

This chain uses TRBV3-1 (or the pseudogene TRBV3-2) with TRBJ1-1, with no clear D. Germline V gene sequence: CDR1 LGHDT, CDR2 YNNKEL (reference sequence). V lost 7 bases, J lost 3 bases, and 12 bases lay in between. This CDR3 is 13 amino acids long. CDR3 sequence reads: CASNWVGDTEAFF. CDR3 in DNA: TGTGCCAGCAACTGGGTCGGGGACACTGAAGCTTTCTTT.

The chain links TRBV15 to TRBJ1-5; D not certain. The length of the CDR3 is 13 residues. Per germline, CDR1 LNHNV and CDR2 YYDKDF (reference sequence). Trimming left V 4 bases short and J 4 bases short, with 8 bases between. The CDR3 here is CATSTVLNQPQHF. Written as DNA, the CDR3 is TGTGCCACCAGCACTGTATTGAATCAGCCCCAGCATTTT.

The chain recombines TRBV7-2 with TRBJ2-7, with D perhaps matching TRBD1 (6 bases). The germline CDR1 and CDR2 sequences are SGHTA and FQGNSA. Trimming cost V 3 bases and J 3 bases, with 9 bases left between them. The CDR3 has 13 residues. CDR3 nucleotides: TGTGCCAGCAGCTTTACAGGGAGCTACGAGCAGTACTTC. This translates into CASSFTGSYEQYF.

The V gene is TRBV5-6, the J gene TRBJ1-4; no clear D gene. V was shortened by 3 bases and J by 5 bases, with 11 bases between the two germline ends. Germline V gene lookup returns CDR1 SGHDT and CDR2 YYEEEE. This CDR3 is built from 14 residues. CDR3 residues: CASSYGQDNEKLFF. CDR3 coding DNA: TGTGCCAGCAGCTACGGGCAGGACAATGAAAAACTGTTTTTT. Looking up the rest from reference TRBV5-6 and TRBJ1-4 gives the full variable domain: DAGVTQSPTHLIKTRGQQVTLRCSPKSGHDTVSWYQQALGQGPQFIFQYYEEEERQRGNFPDRFSGHQFPNYSSELNVNALLLGDSALYLCASSYGQDNEKLFFGSGTQLSVL.

Here the CDR3 reads CASNQNGLARSYEQYF. As DNA, the CDR3 is TGCGCCAGCAACCAAAACGGACTAGCAAGATCCTACGAGCAGTACTTC. The chain is built from TRBV10-1 and TRBJ2-7; 8 bases map to TRBD2. Germline trimming cut 7 bases from V and 1 base from J; bases unmatched to any gene: 12. The CDR3 runs 16 residues. The germline V gene encodes CDR1 WNHNN and CDR2 SYGVQD (reference sequence).

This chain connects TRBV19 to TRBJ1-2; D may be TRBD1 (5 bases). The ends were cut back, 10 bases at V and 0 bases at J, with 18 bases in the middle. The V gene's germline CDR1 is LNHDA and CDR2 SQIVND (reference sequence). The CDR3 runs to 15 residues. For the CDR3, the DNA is TGTGCCATCAGTGCGGCAGGGCTAGCTAACTATGGCTACACCTTC. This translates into CAISAAGLANYGYTF. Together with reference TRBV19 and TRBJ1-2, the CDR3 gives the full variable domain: DGGITQSPKYLFRKEGQNVTLSCEQNLNHDAMYWYRQDPGQGLRLIYYSQIVNDFQKGDIAEGYSVSREKKESFPLTVTSAQKNPTAFYLCAISAAGLANYGYTFGSGTRLTVV.

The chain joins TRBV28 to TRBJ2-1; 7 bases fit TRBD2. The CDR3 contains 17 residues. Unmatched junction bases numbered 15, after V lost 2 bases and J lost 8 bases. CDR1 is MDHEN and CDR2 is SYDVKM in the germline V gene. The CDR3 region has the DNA TGTGCCAGCAGTTTAGGGTCTAGCGGCAATCCCCTAGATGAGCAGTTCTTC. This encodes CASSLGSSGNPLDEQFF. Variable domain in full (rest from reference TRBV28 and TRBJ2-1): DVKVTQSSRYLVKRTGEKVFLECVQDMDHENMFWYRQDPGLGLRLIYFSYDVKMKEKGDIPEGYSVSREKKERFSLILESASTNQTSMYLCASSLGSSGNPLDEQFFGPGTRLTVL.

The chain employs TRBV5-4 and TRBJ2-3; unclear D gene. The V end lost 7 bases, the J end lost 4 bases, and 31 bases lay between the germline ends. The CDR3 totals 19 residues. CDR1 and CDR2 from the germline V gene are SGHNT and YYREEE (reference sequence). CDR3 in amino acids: CASGSSWARYSWRPDTQYF. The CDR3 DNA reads TGTGCCAGCGGATCAAGTTGGGCACGATATAGCTGGAGACCAGATACGCAGTATTTT. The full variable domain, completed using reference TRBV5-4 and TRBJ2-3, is ETGVTQSPTHLIKTRGQQVTLRCSSQSGHNTVSWYQQALGQGPQFIFQYYREEENGRGNFPPRFSGLQFPNYSSELNVNALELDDSALYLCASGSSWARYSWRPDTQYFGPGTRLTVL.

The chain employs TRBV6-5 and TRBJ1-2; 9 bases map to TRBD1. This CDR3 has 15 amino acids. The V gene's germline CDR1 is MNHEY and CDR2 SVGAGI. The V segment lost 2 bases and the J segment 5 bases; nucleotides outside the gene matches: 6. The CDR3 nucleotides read TGTGCCAGCAGTTACGATGGGACAGGGCTTTATGGCTACACCTTC. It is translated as CASSYDGTGLYGYTF.

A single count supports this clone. Written as DNA, the CDR3 is TGTGCCATCAGTGAGCAGGGACAACTTTATGGCTACACCTTC. Translating it yields CAISEQGQLYGYTF. This sequence joins TRBV10-3 and TRBJ1-2; D perhaps matches TRBD1 (6 bases). CDR1 is ENHRY, CDR2 SYGVKD, per germline. This CDR3 has 14 amino acids. V was cut by 2 bases and J by 5 bases, with 12 bases left in between.

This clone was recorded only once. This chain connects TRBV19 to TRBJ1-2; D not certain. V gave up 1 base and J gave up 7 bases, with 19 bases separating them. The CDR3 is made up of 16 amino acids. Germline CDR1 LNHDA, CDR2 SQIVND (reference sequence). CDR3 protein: CASSIVAAEGGGGYTF. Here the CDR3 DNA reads TGTGCCAGTAGTATAGTTGCAGCGGAGGGAGGTGGTGGCTACACCTTC.

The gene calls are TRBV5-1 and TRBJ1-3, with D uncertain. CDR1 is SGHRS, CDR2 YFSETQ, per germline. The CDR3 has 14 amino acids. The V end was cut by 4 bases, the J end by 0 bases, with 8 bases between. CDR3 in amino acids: CASSPESSGNTIYF. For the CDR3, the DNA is TGCGCCAGCAGCCCCGAAAGCTCTGGAAACACCATATATTTT.

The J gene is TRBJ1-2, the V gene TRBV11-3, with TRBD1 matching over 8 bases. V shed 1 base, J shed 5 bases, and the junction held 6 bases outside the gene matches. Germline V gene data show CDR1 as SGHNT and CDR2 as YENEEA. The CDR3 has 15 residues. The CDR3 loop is CASSLGQGQSYGYTF. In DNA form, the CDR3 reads TGTGCCAGCAGCTTAGGACAGGGGCAGAGTTATGGCTACACCTTC.

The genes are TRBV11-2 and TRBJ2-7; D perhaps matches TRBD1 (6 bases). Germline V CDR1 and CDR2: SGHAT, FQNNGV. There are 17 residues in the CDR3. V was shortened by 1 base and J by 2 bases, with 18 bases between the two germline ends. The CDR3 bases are TGTGCCAGCAGCTTAGTTAGGGAGCAGGGGTTTGCCTACGAGCAGTACTTC. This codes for CASSLVREQGFAYEQYF.

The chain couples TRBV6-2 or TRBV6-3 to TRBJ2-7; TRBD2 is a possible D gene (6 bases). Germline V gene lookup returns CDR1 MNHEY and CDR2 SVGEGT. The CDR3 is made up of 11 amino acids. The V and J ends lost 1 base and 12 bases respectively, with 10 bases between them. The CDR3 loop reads CASSYWAGWYF. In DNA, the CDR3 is TGTGCCAGCAGTTACTGGGCGGGATGGTACTTC.

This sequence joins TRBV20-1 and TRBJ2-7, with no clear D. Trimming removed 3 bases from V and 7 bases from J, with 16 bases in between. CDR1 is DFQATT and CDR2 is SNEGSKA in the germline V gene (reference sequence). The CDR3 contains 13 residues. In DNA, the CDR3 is TGCAGTGCTAGTTTAGCATCGGTCCGTGAGCAGTACTTC. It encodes CSASLASVREQYF.

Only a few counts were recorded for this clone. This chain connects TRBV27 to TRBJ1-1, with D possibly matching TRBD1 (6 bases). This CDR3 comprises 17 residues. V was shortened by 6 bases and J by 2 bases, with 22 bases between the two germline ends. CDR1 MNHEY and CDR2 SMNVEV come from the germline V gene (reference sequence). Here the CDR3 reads CASRMQDYREGNTEAFF. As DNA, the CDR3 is TGTGCCAGCAGGATGCAGGATTACAGGGAGGGAAACACTGAAGCTTTCTTT.

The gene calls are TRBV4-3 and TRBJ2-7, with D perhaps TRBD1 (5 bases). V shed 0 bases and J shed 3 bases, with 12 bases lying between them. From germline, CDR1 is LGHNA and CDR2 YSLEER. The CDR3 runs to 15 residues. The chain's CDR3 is CASSQDWAGFYEQYF. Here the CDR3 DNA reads TGCGCCAGCAGCCAAGATTGGGCAGGGTTCTACGAGCAGTACTTC.

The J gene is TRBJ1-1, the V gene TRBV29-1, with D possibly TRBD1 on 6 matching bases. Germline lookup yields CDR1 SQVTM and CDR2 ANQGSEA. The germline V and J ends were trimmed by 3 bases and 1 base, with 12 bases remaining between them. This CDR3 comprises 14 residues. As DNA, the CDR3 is TGCAGCGTTGACCAGGGAGGGGGGAACACTGAAGCTTTCTTT. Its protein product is CSVDQGGGNTEAFF.